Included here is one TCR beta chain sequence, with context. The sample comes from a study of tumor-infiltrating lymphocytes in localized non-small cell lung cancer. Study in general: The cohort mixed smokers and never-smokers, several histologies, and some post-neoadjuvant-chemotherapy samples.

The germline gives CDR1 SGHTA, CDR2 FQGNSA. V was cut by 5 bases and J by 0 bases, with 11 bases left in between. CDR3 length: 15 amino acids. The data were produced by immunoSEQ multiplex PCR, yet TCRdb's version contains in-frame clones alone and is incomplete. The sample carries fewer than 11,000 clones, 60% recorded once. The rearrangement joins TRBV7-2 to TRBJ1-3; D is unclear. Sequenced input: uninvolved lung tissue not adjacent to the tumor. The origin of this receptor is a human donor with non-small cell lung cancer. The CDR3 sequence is CASSIPGSSGNTIYF. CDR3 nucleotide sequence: TGTGCCAGCAGCATTCCAGGCTCCTCTGGAAACACCATATATTTT.